The rows below give T cell receptor beta chains drawn from one sample of a study of blood T cell repertoires in COVID-19. Produced via immunoSEQ multiplex PCR; TCRdb's table is partial and in-frame only. The sample lists under 450,000 clones, roughly four fifths occurring once. The sequenced sample consisted of peripheral blood. These receptors all stem from a human donor with acute or convalescent COVID-19. The donor label of this sample is uncertain. CDR3s include the opening cysteine and the closing phenylalanine or tryptophan. Fields, in order: clone size, D gene, V gene, J gene, CDR3 DNA, CDR3 protein. A D gene is named only where the DNA matches it firmly. Rows give clone size only sometimes, using once, few, many, or a class for an expanded clone.

NA	NA	TRBV4-1	TRBJ1-2	TGCGCCAGCAGCCGTCTATTCAGGCTTCATGATGGCTACACCTTC	CASSRLFRLHDGYTF
NA	TRBD1	TRBV30	TRBJ2-2	TGTGCCTGGAGTCTGGGCGGGACAGGATACCGGGAGCTGTTTTTT	CAWSLGGTGYRELFF
NA	TRBD1	TRBV5-8	TRBJ1-4	TGTGCCAGCAGCTTGCAAAGGACAGGCCTTAATGAAAAACTGTTTTTT	CASSLQRTGLNEKLFF
NA	NA	TRBV12-3/TRBV12-4	TRBJ1-3	TGTGCCAGCAGTCACAGCCCAAACACCATATATTTT	CASSHSPNTIYF
NA	NA	TRBV2	TRBJ2-7	TGTGCCAGCAGGTCCCGCCAGGGGAACCCCTACGAGCAGTACTTC	CASRSRQGNPYEQYF
NA	TRBD2	TRBV5-1	TRBJ2-7	TGCGCCAGCAGCTTGATAGCGGGGGACTACGAGCAGTACTTC	CASSLIAGDYEQYF
NA	TRBD1	TRBV5-5	TRBJ1-2	TGTGCCAGCAGCTTGGAGGGGGCCACCCAGGGGTTCGGCGGCTACACCTTC	CASSLEGATQGFGGYTF
NA	TRBD1	TRBV11-2	TRBJ1-1	TGTGCCAGCAGCATGCAGGGACAGCAGAACACTGAAGCTTTCTTT	CASSMQGQQNTEAFF
few	NA	TRBV5-6	TRBJ2-1	TGTGCCAGCAGCTCCTTAAGGTCGGGGGCCTACAATGAGCAGTTCTTC	CASSSLRSGAYNEQFF
NA	TRBD2	TRBV11-2	TRBJ2-1	TGTGCCAGCAGCTTACGGCGCCTAGCCGGGAGGGCCTTCAATGAGCAGTTCTTC	CASSLRRLAGRAFNEQFF
NA	NA	TRBV12-3/TRBV12-4	TRBJ1-3	TGTGCCAGCAGCCCAGGCGTGGGAAACACCATATATTTT	CASSPGVGNTIYF
NA	NA	TRBV5-1	TRBJ1-2	TGCGCCAGCAGCTTGGGGAGGAACACGGGCTACACCTTC	CASSLGRNTGYTF
NA	NA	TRBV7-2	TRBJ2-2	TGTGCCAGCAGCTTAGTTACAACCGAATTCACCGGGGAGCTGTTTTTT	CASSLVTTEFTGELFF
NA	NA	TRBV6-2/TRBV6-3	TRBJ1-3	TGTGCCAGCAGTACCGACGTTAGAGACAGCTCTGGAAACACCATATATTTT	CASSTDVRDSSGNTIYF
NA	TRBD1	TRBV20-1	TRBJ2-3	TGCAGTGCTAGTTGGGACAGGCCCTCCACAGATACGCAGTATTTT	CSASWDRPSTDTQYF
NA	TRBD1	TRBV5-4	TRBJ1-1	TGTGCCAGCAGCCGGGACAGCCGATTGAACACTGAAGCTTTCTTT	CASSRDSRLNTEAFF
NA	NA	TRBV9	TRBJ2-6	TGTGCCAGCAGCGTAGGAGAGGGTTTGTCCCCCCGCTCTGGGGCCAACGTCCTGACTTTC	CASSVGEGLSPRSGANVLTF
NA	TRBD1	TRBV18	TRBJ2-7	TGTGCCAGCTCACCGGGACAGGTGGGCTACGAGCAGTACTTC	CASSPGQVGYEQYF
NA	NA	TRBV3-1/TRBV3-2	TRBJ2-7	TGTGCCAGCAGCCAGGGGGACTTCTCCTACGAGCAGTACTTC	CASSQGDFSYEQYF
NA	TRBD1	TRBV5-4	TRBJ1-2	TGTGCCAGCAGCTCGGGGGGACAGGCCTATGGCTACACCTTC	CASSSGGQAYGYTF
NA	NA	TRBV30	TRBJ1-6	TGTGCCTGGAGTGTACTAGGGAGTTCACCCCTCCACTTT	CAWSVLGSSPLHF
NA	NA	TRBV7-2	TRBJ1-2	TGTGTCAGCAGCTTAGCGGCAGGCAGTGGATATGGCTACACCTTC	CVSSLAAGSGYGYTF
NA	NA	TRBV10-3	TRBJ2-2	TGTGCCATCAAGGCGGGGAACACCGGGGAGCTGTTTTTT	CAIKAGNTGELFF
once	NA	TRBV5-4	TRBJ2-2	TGTGCCAGCAGCCGGCAGGGATTTTTAGCGAACACCGGGGAGCTGTTTTTT	CASSRQGFLANTGELFF
NA	NA	TRBV4-2	TRBJ1-2	TGTGCCAGCAGCCAAGTGCAACGGGGGGGTCATGGCTACACCTTC	CASSQVQRGGHGYTF
NA	NA	TRBV28	TRBJ1-2	TGTGCCAGCAGTTTCCCCGGCGGAGGGTACTATGGCTACACCTTC	CASSFPGGGYYGYTF
NA	NA	TRBV14	TRBJ1-2	TGTGCCAGCAGCCAAGGGTACGGGGGGCGCAGCTATGGCTACACCTTC	CASSQGYGGRSYGYTF
NA	NA	TRBV29-1	TRBJ1-1	TGCAGCGTCTCCCCGGCCAGGGATTTGAACACTGAAGCTTTCTTT	CSVSPARDLNTEAFF
NA	TRBD2	TRBV5-1	TRBJ2-1	TGCGCCAGCAGCTTGAGGACTAGCGGGGGGTCTTCCAATGAGCAGTTCTTC	CASSLRTSGGSSNEQFF
NA	NA	TRBV5-1	TRBJ2-1	TGCGCCAGCAGCCTCGGTGCGGCTAGCCGCTACAATGAGCAGTTCTTC	CASSLGAASRYNEQFF
NA	NA	TRBV3-1/TRBV3-2	TRBJ2-7	TGTGCCAGCAGCCGATCAGGAGGGGGCCGCTCCTACGAGCAGTACTTC	CASSRSGGGRSYEQYF
few	NA	TRBV11-2	TRBJ1-1	TGTGCCAGCAGCCTTAACAGCTACACTGAAGCTTTCTTT	CASSLNSYTEAFF
NA	TRBD1	TRBV27	TRBJ1-1	TGTGCCAGCTCTTCTTCGGGGACAGGGGGCACTGAAGCTTTCTTT	CASSSSGTGGTEAFF
NA	NA	TRBV19	TRBJ1-5	TGTGCCAGTAGTATGGGGCAGGGGAATCAGCCCCAGCATTTT	CASSMGQGNQPQHF
few	NA	TRBV5-1	TRBJ2-6	TGCGCCAGCACCGGGGGCTCTGGGGCCAACGTCCTGACTTTC	CASTGGSGANVLTF
NA	NA	TRBV3-1/TRBV3-2	TRBJ2-3	TGTGCCAGCAGCCTGGAACTAGTACGGAGCACAGATACGCAGTATTTT	CASSLELVRSTDTQYF
NA	TRBD2	TRBV4-1	TRBJ2-1	TGCGCCAGCAGCCCCGCGGGGAGCGGGAGGGTCTGGGAGCAGTTCTTC	CASSPAGSGRVWEQFF